This T cell receptor beta chain was captured in a study of control samples from healthy donors and cancer patients. Method: immunoSEQ multiplex PCR; TCRdb's copy keeps in-frame clones and lacks some. The sample yields roughly 150,000 clones, more than 85% seen once. Germline-derived CDR1 and CDR2 are SGHRS and YFSETQ. The ends lost 0 bases at V and 7 bases at J; junction bases unmatched: 12. The CDR3 sequence is 17 residues long. V is TRBV5-1 and J is TRBJ2-1; 8 bases line up with TRBD2. Sequenced: blood. The TCR sequence derives from a man aged 45-65 years in good health. The CDR3 DNA follows: TGCGCCAGCAGCTTGGAATCAGCGGGAGTGTTCGGGAATGAGCAGTTCTTC. Translated, it gives CASSLESAGVFGNEQFF.